The 13 T cell receptor beta chains in this list originate from one sample, sequenced in a study of brain T cells in children with intractable seizures. The time point denotes: blood from clinic visit 5 months post-surgery; TSC patient then seizure free. The assay was immunoSEQ multiplex PCR, and TCRdb's table has in-frame clones only and misses some. The sample holds a few hundred thousand clones; over 85% are singletons and the top ten take around 5%. This material consisted of peripheral blood, taken about 5 months after surgery. The receptors derive from a boy younger than two with tuberous sclerosis and intractable seizures.

The rearrangement joins TRBV2 to TRBJ2-3, with D perhaps matching TRBD2 (6 bases). This CDR3 spans 15 amino acids. V gave up 4 bases and J gave up 1 base, with 12 bases separating them. CDR1 is SNHLY, CDR2 FYNNEI, per germline. The CDR3 region is CASSVYGRGTDTQYF. As DNA, the CDR3 is TGTGCCAGCAGTGTATACGGGAGAGGCACAGATACGCAGTATTTT.

This sequence joins TRBV21-1 and TRBJ2-2; TRBD2, the table's D call, was not compared with the DNA. TRBV21-1 corresponds to a pseudogene. The CDR3 runs 16 residues. CDR3 protein: CASITPEDTNTGELFF. The CDR3 DNA reads as TGTGCCAGCATCACTCCGGAGGATACGAACACCGGGGAGCTGTTTTTT.

Worth noting for this clone: At the DNA level, this CDR3 is encoded by other sequences in the same sample as well. The genes are TRBV5-1 and TRBJ1-3; possible D gene TRBD1, 6 bases. V was pared by 0 bases and J by 1 base, with 8 bases between. The CDR3 has 15 residues. Germline CDR1 is SGHRS and CDR2 is YFSETQ. CDR3 in DNA: TGCGCCAGCAGCTTGGAGGGACATTCTGGAAACACCATATATTTT. It is translated as CASSLEGHSGNTIYF.

This chain uses TRBV5-1 with TRBJ2-1; D uncertain. In germline, CDR1 is SGHRS, CDR2 YFSETQ. With 0 bases removed from V and 5 bases from J, the gap between germline ends came to 15 bases. This CDR3 comprises 16 residues. This CDR3 reads CASSLGLGGRDNEQFF. Written as DNA, the CDR3 is TGCGCCAGCAGCTTGGGCTTGGGCGGACGAGACAATGAGCAGTTCTTC.

The chain recombines TRBV7-2 with TRBJ1-2; the match to TRBD1 covers 10 bases. Trimming took 6 bases from V and 5 from J; bases not matched to a gene: 12. The V gene's germline CDR1 is SGHTA and CDR2 FQGNSA. The CDR3 totals 16 residues. The CDR3 sequence is CASSRSGTGEGYGYTF. The CDR3 nucleotides read TGTGCCAGCAGTCGCTCCGGGACAGGGGAGGGGTATGGCTACACCTTC.

The J gene is TRBJ1-3, the V gene TRBV5-1, with 12 bases fitting TRBD1. V trimming: 5 bases; J trimming: 3 bases; junction bases outside the gene matches: 3. Germline-derived CDR1 and CDR2 are SGHRS and YFSETQ. The CDR3 contains 15 residues. CDR3: CASRGTGGFGNTIYF. The CDR3 bases are TGCGCCAGCAGAGGGACAGGGGGCTTTGGAAACACCATATATTTT.

The V call is TRBV30, the J call TRBJ1-1, with D unresolved. Looked up from germline, CDR1 is GTSNPN and CDR2 is SVGIG (reference sequence). This CDR3 region has 11 residues. The CDR3 nucleotides are TGTGCTACAGCAGCCCCCACTGAAGCTTTCTTT. This encodes CATAAPTEAFF.

The chain carries TRBV24-1 and TRBJ2-1; perhaps D is TRBD1 or TRBD2 (5 bases each). CDR1 is KGHDR, CDR2 SFDVKD, per germline. The CDR3 contains 16 residues. The V gene lost 3 bases and the J gene lost 4 bases, with 15 bases spanning the gap. DNA for the CDR3: TGTGCCACCAGTGATCAACTCGGGACGCCTTACAATGAGCAGTTCTTC. Translated: CATSDQLGTPYNEQFF.

Here the CDR3 DNA reads TGTGCCAGCAGCTTGACACCTAGCCTTTATGGCTACACCTTC. It specifies CASSLTPSLYGYTF. The chain is built from TRBV5-5 and TRBJ1-2; D is ambiguous. The V end lost 1 base, the J end lost 5 bases, and 12 bases lay between the germline ends. Germline V gives CDR1 SGHKS, CDR2 YYEKEE (reference sequence). The CDR3 is made up of 14 amino acids.

The rearrangement links TRBV9 to TRBJ1-4, with unresolved D. There are 15 residues in the CDR3. Trimming took 4 bases from V and 0 from J, leaving 10 bases between them. CDR1 is SGDLS and CDR2 is YYNGEE in the germline V gene. The CDR3 is CASSTTSATNEKLFF. As DNA, the CDR3 is TGTGCCAGCAGCACGACCAGTGCAACTAATGAAAAACTGTTTTTT.

The chain is built from TRBV19 and TRBJ2-1; 8 bases map to TRBD2. CDR1 LNHDA and CDR2 SQIVND come from the germline V gene (reference sequence). With V trimmed by 5 bases and J by 2 bases, 2 bases remained unmatched. The CDR3 has 14 amino acids. Written as DNA, the CDR3 is TGTGCCAGTAGTCCTAGCGGGCCCTACAATGAGCAGTTCTTC. It is translated as CASSPSGPYNEQFF.

The V call is TRBV19, the J call TRBJ1-5, with 10 bases matching TRBD1. The germline V gene encodes CDR1 LNHDA and CDR2 SQIVND (reference sequence). Trimming at V came to 10 bases and at J to 0 bases, leaving 3 bases not matched to a gene. The CDR3 runs to 14 residues. CDR3 bases: TGTGCCACCCGGGACAGGGGTAGCAATCAGCCCCAGCATTTT. It specifies CATRDRGSNQPQHF.

This clone was seen just once. The chain joins TRBV15 to TRBJ2-5; the match to TRBD2 covers 8 bases. The CDR3 is 15 amino acids. V lost 2 bases, J lost 4 bases, and 6 bases stayed unmatched. Germline V lookup: CDR1 LNHNV, CDR2 YYDKDF (reference sequence). The CDR3 here is CATSRPGLGVETQYF. CDR3 bases: TGTGCCACCAGCAGACCGGGACTAGGGGTAGAGACCCAGTACTTC.